The text below deals with one TCR beta chain. The data derive from a study of blood T cell repertoires in COVID-19. TCRdb keeps only in-frame clones here, not all; method: immunoSEQ multiplex PCR. The sample records roughly 140,000 clones, roughly 90% being singletons. This CDR3 spans 13 amino acids. Germline assignment: CDR1 MNHEY and CDR2 SMNVEV (reference sequence). V lost 8 bases and J 4 bases, leaving 15 bases between the germline ends. The chain carries TRBV27 and TRBJ2-7; maybe TRBD1 (6 bases). Material: peripheral blood. The receptor was derived from a man over 45 with active or convalescent COVID-19. CDR3 coding DNA: TGTGCCAGCGCTAGGCAGGGGACGTACGAGCAGTACTTC. It codes for CASARQGTYEQYF.